This T cell receptor (beta chain) was observed in a study of blood T cell repertoires in COVID-19. Study-level information: Acute-phase and convalescent COVID-19 samples originated in the United States, Italy and Spain. The analysed material was cDNA or gDNA that came from T cells, B-cell-depleted T cells, or PBMCs.

The CDR3 contains 11 residues. V was shortened by 8 bases and J by 15 bases, with 17 bases between the two germline ends. Germline V gives CDR1 LNHDA, CDR2 SQIVND (reference sequence). Under the authors' procedure: Reference gene primer amplification gave estimated nucleated cell counts. The method was immunoSEQ multiplex PCR; TCRdb's version includes in-frame clones alone and lacks a portion of them. The D gene and trimming were derived from the DNA, and the V and J assignments and clone size from that table. In the table there are roughly 55,000 clones, 83% of which are singletons. The material sequenced was peripheral blood. This TCR derives from an older woman with acute or convalescent COVID-19. The chain uses TRBV19 and TRBJ2-1; D gene ambiguous. The CDR3 DNA is TGTGCCAGTTCCGAGCAGGCCCGATGGTTCTTC. Its protein is CASSEQARWFF.